Presented here are 32 T cell receptor beta chains from one specimen sequenced in a study of graft-versus-host responses after intestinal transplantation. The antigens these receptors bind are not known. The protocol was immunoSEQ multiplex PCR, while the TCRdb copy is restricted to in-frame clones and leaves out a portion. Among roughly 93,000 clones listed, 90% to 95% were seen once. This specimen was unstimulated CD8+ T cells sorted from spleen or lymph node cells, taken before intestinal transplant. Receptors were obtained from a human donor who received an intestinal transplant.

V usage is TRBV27 and J usage is TRBJ2-2; D is perhaps TRBD2 (5 bases). There are 14 residues in the CDR3. Germline V CDR1 and CDR2: MNHEY, SMNVEV (reference sequence). V shed 3 bases and J shed 1 base, with 6 bases lying between them. The CDR3 DNA reads as TGTGCCAGCAGTTTTAGCGAGAACACCGGGGAGCTGTTTTTT. Residues: CASSFSENTGELFF.

V usage is TRBV27 and J usage is TRBJ2-1; 8 nucleotides match TRBD1. Germline trimming cut 6 bases from V and 3 bases from J; bases unmatched to any gene: 7. Germline V gene data show CDR1 as MNHEY and CDR2 as SMNVEV (reference sequence). The CDR3 is 15 amino acids. Here the CDR3 DNA reads TGTGCCAGCAGCCAGGGGGCTGGGCTCTACAATGAGCAGTTCTTC. Its protein product is CASSQGAGLYNEQFF.

CDR3 region: CAAGTDDTGVLLTQYF. As DNA, the CDR3 is TGTGCCGCGGGTACTGACGACACCGGGGTTTTGTTGACCCAGTACTTC. The chain employs TRBV21-1 and TRBJ2-5; TRBD2, as called in the table, went unchecked against the DNA. TRBV21-1 is a documented pseudogene. The CDR3 consists of 16 residues.

This chain links TRBV2 with TRBJ2-3; weak D call: TRBD2 (6 bases). Germline-derived CDR1 and CDR2 are SNHLY and FYNNEI. V was trimmed by 0 bases and J by 1 base, leaving 11 bases between them. The CDR3 runs to 16 residues. The CDR3 spells CASSEARGGGTDTQYF. The CDR3 DNA sequence: TGTGCCAGCAGTGAAGCGCGTGGCGGGGGCACAGATACGCAGTATTTT.

This clone appeared once. The junction does not match germline at one end; this may be a read error. The chain employs TRBV7-9 and TRBJ1-2; TRBD1 matches at 9 bases. Per germline, CDR1 SEHNR and CDR2 FQNEAQ (reference sequence). The CDR3 contains 12 residues. As DNA, the CDR3 is TGTGCCAGCAGCTCCTCTTCACAGGGGGCGCCGTTC. It encodes CASSSSSQGAPF. The variable domain in full, completed from reference TRBV7-9 and TRBJ1-2, reads DTGVSQNPRHKITKRGQNVTFRCDPISEHNRLYWYRQTLGQGPEFLTYFQNEAQLEKSRLLSDRFSAERPKGSFSTLEIQRTEQGDSAMYLCASSSSSQGAPFGSGTRLTVV.

The rearrangement links TRBV4-2 to TRBJ1-6, with D possibly matching TRBD1 (5 bases). Between the trimmed V and J ends, which lost 5 bases and 9 bases, there was a span of 11 bases. This CDR3 contains 13 residues. Germline lookup yields CDR1 LGHNA and CDR2 YNFKEQ. The CDR3 protein is CASSGTRGSPLHF. The CDR3 DNA follows: TGTGCCAGCAGCGGGACTCGGGGTTCACCCCTCCACTTT.

The chain couples TRBV19 to TRBJ2-1, with D tentatively TRBD2 (5 bases). In germline, CDR1 is LNHDA, CDR2 SQIVND (reference sequence). Trimming removed 0 bases from V and 7 bases from J, with 16 bases in between. The CDR3 consists of 16 residues. The CDR3 DNA sequence: TGTGCCAGTAGTATAGAGGCTACGGGGTGGGTGAATGAGCAGTTCTTC. Protein sequence: CASSIEATGWVNEQFF.

J is TRBJ1-1 and V is TRBV4-2, with D perhaps matching TRBD1 (6 bases). Trimming took 4 bases from V and 1 from J, leaving 7 bases between them. The CDR3 extends over 13 amino acids. Germline values: CDR1 LGHNA, CDR2 YNFKEQ. CDR3 residues: CASSPGANTEAFF. In DNA form, the CDR3 reads TGTGCCAGCAGCCCAGGGGCGAACACTGAAGCTTTCTTT.

The rearrangement joins TRBV19 to TRBJ1-1; D gene uncertain. Between the trimmed V and J ends, which lost 3 bases and 1 base, there was a span of 12 bases. This CDR3 has 15 amino acids. CDR1 is LNHDA, CDR2 SQIVND, per germline (reference sequence). The CDR3 DNA is TGTGCCAGTAGTATCGGGTCACGAGGGAACACTGAAGCTTTCTTT. Translated, it gives CASSIGSRGNTEAFF. Complete variable domain (other parts from reference TRBV19 and TRBJ1-1): DGGITQSPKYLFRKEGQNVTLSCEQNLNHDAMYWYRQDPGQGLRLIYYSQIVNDFQKGDIAEGYSVSREKKESFPLTVTSAQKNPTAFYLCASSIGSRGNTEAFFGQGTRLTVV.

This chain joins TRBV11-3 and TRBJ2-7, with TRBD1 matching over 10 bases. The germline CDR1 and CDR2 sequences are SGHNT and YENEEA. V lost 7 bases, J lost 3 bases, and 9 bases stayed unmatched. The CDR3 contains 15 residues. CDR3 coding DNA: TGTGCCAGCATCGTCCCGGGACAGGGGCTCTACGAGCAGTACTTC. Residues: CASIVPGQGLYEQYF.

This chain's CDR3 is CASSQEGGGRGAYGYTF. The CDR3 coding sequence is TGCGCCAGCAGCCAAGAAGGGGGCGGCAGGGGGGCCTATGGCTACACCTTC. The chain couples TRBV4-1 to TRBJ1-2; 7 bases line up with TRBD1. CDR3 length: 17 residues. V lost 0 bases, J lost 4 bases, and 11 bases stayed unmatched. Germline V lookup: CDR1 MGHRA, CDR2 YSYEKL.

This chain uses TRBV19 with TRBJ1-2, with 8 bases fitting TRBD1. CDR1 is LNHDA and CDR2 is SQIVND in the germline V gene (reference sequence). CDR3 length: 15 amino acids. Trimming at V came to 6 bases and at J to 8 bases, leaving 14 bases not matched to a gene. The CDR3 region has the DNA TGTGCCAGTAGCTGGGCGACAGGGGATCGAGCGGGCTACACCTTC. This codes for CASSWATGDRAGYTF.

The rearrangement joins TRBV21-1 to TRBJ2-2; TRBD2 reflects the table's D call only, with no check against the DNA. TRBV21-1 is assigned pseudogene status. The CDR3 is 15 residues long. As DNA, the CDR3 is TGTGCCAGCAGCACCGGACTAGCGGGAGGGAGGGAGCTGTTTTTT. Translated, it gives CASSTGLAGGRELFF.

The chain combines TRBV9 with TRBJ2-1; 7 nucleotides line up with TRBD2. V lost 4 bases to trimming and J lost 4 bases; unmatched junction nucleotides: 8. The CDR3 consists of 15 residues. Germline loops: CDR1 SGDLS, CDR2 YYNGEE. The chain's CDR3 is CASSPSGGVYNEQFF. The CDR3, as DNA: TGTGCCAGCAGCCCGAGTGGGGGGGTATACAATGAGCAGTTCTTC.

CDR3 sequence (DNA): TGTGCCAGCAGCGAGACCTACGAGCAGTACTTC. Protein sequence: CASSETYEQYF. The chain is built from TRBV7-9 and TRBJ2-7; D gene unclear. Germline V gene sequence: CDR1 SEHNR, CDR2 FQNEAQ (reference sequence). The CDR3 covers 11 residues. The V end lost 5 bases, the J end lost 2 bases, and 4 bases lay between the germline ends.

The rearrangement joins TRBV6-5 to TRBJ2-5, with D perhaps TRBD2 (7 bases). V was shortened by 6 bases and J by 1 base, with 15 bases between the two germline ends. The V gene's germline CDR1 is MNHEY and CDR2 SVGAGI. CDR3 length: 15 amino acids. The DNA of the CDR3 is TGTGCCAGCAGCCCCGAGGGGGGGGCCCAAGAGACCCAGTACTTC. Amino acid sequence: CASSPEGGAQETQYF.

The chain recombines TRBV7-9 with TRBJ2-7, with 7 bases that match TRBD2. V gave up 5 bases and J gave up 6 bases; unmatched junction bases: 4. Germline V gene lookup returns CDR1 SEHNR and CDR2 FQNEAQ (reference sequence). This CDR3 is 12 amino acids long. The CDR3 loop reads CASSTSDSEQYF. The CDR3 DNA follows: TGTGCCAGCAGCACTAGCGACAGCGAGCAGTACTTC. The variable domain in full, with the rest retrieved from reference TRBV7-9 and TRBJ2-7, is DTGVSQNPRHKITKRGQNVTFRCDPISEHNRLYWYRQTLGQGPEFLTYFQNEAQLEKSRLLSDRFSAERPKGSFSTLEIQRTEQGDSAMYLCASSTSDSEQYFGPGTRLTVT.

The rearrangement links TRBV7-9 to TRBJ1-2, with D possibly being TRBD1 (5 bases). CDR3 length: 13 amino acids. The V gene lost 5 bases and the J gene lost 3 bases, with 10 bases spanning the gap. From germline, CDR1 is SEHNR and CDR2 FQNEAQ (reference sequence). The CDR3 region has the DNA TGTGCCAGCAGCGACCCGGGGGACTATGGCTACACCTTC. Translated: CASSDPGDYGYTF.

V usage is TRBV9 and J usage is TRBJ2-1; TRBD2 agrees at 9 bases. Trimming took 0 bases from V and 0 from J; bases not matched to a gene: 1. Germline values: CDR1 SGDLS, CDR2 YYNGEE. The CDR3 extends over 16 amino acids. The CDR3 sequence: CASSVGLADSYNEQFF. The CDR3 nucleotides read TGTGCCAGCAGCGTAGGACTAGCGGACTCCTACAATGAGCAGTTCTTC.

The chain links TRBV19 to TRBJ1-5; maybe TRBD1 (5 bases). The germline V gene has CDR1 LNHDA and CDR2 SQIVND (reference sequence). Trimming shortened V by 3 bases and J by 0 bases, and 9 bases separated the two germline ends. The CDR3 runs to 15 residues. The CDR3: CASSIGTYSNQPQHF. The CDR3 DNA sequence: TGTGCCAGTAGTATCGGGACTTATAGCAATCAGCCCCAGCATTTT.

V usage is TRBV27 and J usage is TRBJ2-7, with D possibly TRBD2 on 7 matching bases. Trimming shortened V by 4 bases and J by 2 bases, and 12 bases separated the two germline ends. CDR1 is MNHEY, CDR2 SMNVEV, per germline (reference sequence). This CDR3 spans 14 amino acids. CDR3 amino acids: CASSWGGAAYEQYF. In DNA form, the CDR3 reads TGTGCCAGCAGTTGGGGGGGCGCCGCCTACGAGCAGTACTTC.

The J gene is TRBJ2-3, the V gene TRBV19; 11 positions agree with TRBD1. This CDR3 region has 16 residues. J was trimmed by 4 bases and V by 5 bases; bases with no gene match: 8. Germline-derived CDR1 and CDR2 are LNHDA and SQIVND (reference sequence). CDR3 in amino acids: CASSAPGQGGPDTQYF. CDR3 sequence (DNA): TGTGCCAGTAGTGCTCCGGGACAGGGGGGCCCAGATACGCAGTATTTT.

CDR3 region: CASRTRQGPNYGYTF. CDR3 bases: TGTGCCAGCAGAACTCGGCAGGGGCCAAACTATGGCTACACCTTC. The rearrangement links TRBV27 to TRBJ1-2; perhaps TRBD1 as D (6 bases). Between the trimmed V and J ends, which lost 6 bases and 2 bases, there was a span of 16 bases. Germline assignment: CDR1 MNHEY and CDR2 SMNVEV (reference sequence). This CDR3 has 15 amino acids.

V and J are TRBV7-2 and TRBJ2-7; 10 bases line up with TRBD2. Germline CDR1 SGHTA, CDR2 FQGNSA. Trimming cost V 5 bases and J 3 bases; bases outside gene matches: 7. The CDR3 runs to 15 residues. CDR3 sequence: CASSVETSGLYEQYF. The CDR3 DNA reads as TGTGCCAGCAGCGTAGAGACTAGCGGGCTCTACGAGCAGTACTTC.

V and J are TRBV7-9 and TRBJ2-7; 7 bases align to TRBD1. J was trimmed by 2 bases and V by 1 base; bases with no gene match: 2. Germline-derived CDR1 and CDR2 are SEHNR and FQNEAQ (reference sequence). The CDR3 has 14 amino acids. The CDR3 here is CASSLVGGPYEQYF. The DNA for the CDR3 is TGTGCCAGCAGCTTAGTAGGGGGCCCCTACGAGCAGTACTTC. The full variable domain, rest sourced from reference TRBV7-9 and TRBJ2-7, is DTGVSQNPRHKITKRGQNVTFRCDPISEHNRLYWYRQTLGQGPEFLTYFQNEAQLEKSRLLSDRFSAERPKGSFSTLEIQRTEQGDSAMYLCASSLVGGPYEQYFGPGTRLTVT.

V usage is TRBV2 and J usage is TRBJ1-2; no clear D. The CDR3 is 13 amino acids. Germline V gene lookup returns CDR1 SNHLY and CDR2 FYNNEI. Trimming removed 6 bases at V and 7 bases at J, with 15 bases between. The CDR3 protein is CASRTGILPGYTF. The CDR3 DNA is TGTGCCAGCAGAACCGGGATTTTACCTGGCTACACCTTC.

The V gene is TRBV19, the J gene TRBJ1-1, with unresolved D. This CDR3 spans 13 amino acids. CDR1 and CDR2 (germline): LNHDA, SQIVND (reference sequence). V was pared by 4 bases and J by 3 bases, with 9 bases between. The DNA of the CDR3 is TGTGCCAGTAGTAGCATCGGGTACACTGAAGCTTTCTTT. As protein: CASSSIGYTEAFF.

V and J are TRBV28 and TRBJ2-1, with 11 bases fitting TRBD2. Germline V gene data show CDR1 as MDHEN and CDR2 as SYDVKM. CDR3 length equals 15 residues. After removal of 5 bases from V and 3 bases from J, the junction contained 3 bases not matched to a gene. The CDR3 coding sequence is TGTGCCAGCAGTGCCACTAGCGGGAGCTACAATGAGCAGTTCTTC. As protein: CASSATSGSYNEQFF.

V usage is TRBV5-4 and J usage is TRBJ2-1; 11 nucleotides line up with TRBD2. Germline lookup yields CDR1 SGHNT and CDR2 YYREEE (reference sequence). V lost 4 bases and J lost 5; bases outside the gene matches: 5. The CDR3 is 15 residues long. The CDR3, as DNA: TGTGCCAGCAGCCTAACGGGACTAGCGGACAATGAGCAGTTCTTC. Translation: CASSLTGLADNEQFF.

This clone was observed once. The rearrangement uses TRBV6-6 and TRBJ2-7; D remains unclear. This CDR3 spans 14 amino acids. Between the trimmed V and J ends, which lost 6 bases and 0 bases, there was a span of 12 bases. Looked up from germline, CDR1 is MNHNY and CDR2 is SVGAGI (reference sequence). The CDR3 coding sequence is TGTGCCAGCAGCGCCCCCGTCAGCTCCTACGAGCAGTACTTC. It encodes CASSAPVSSYEQYF.

The CDR3, as DNA: TGTGCCAGCAGCGCCGACAGTTATAGCAATCAGCCCCAGCATTTT. Amino acid sequence: CASSADSYSNQPQHF. J is TRBJ1-5 and V is TRBV9; tentatively, D is TRBD1 (5 bases). The CDR3 is 15 residues long. Trimming pared 3 bases from V and 0 bases from J, leaving 10 bases between. Germline V gives CDR1 SGDLS, CDR2 YYNGEE.

The chain is built from TRBV11-3 and TRBJ2-1; D unclear. CDR1 is SGHNT and CDR2 is YENEEA in the germline V gene. V lost 10 bases and J 5 bases, leaving 6 bases between the germline ends. CDR3 length: 10 amino acids. The CDR3 DNA reads as TGTGCCACCGGAGACAATGAGCAGTTCTTC. Encoded protein: CATGDNEQFF.